Below, 26 T cell receptor beta chains from the same sample are listed, as sequenced in a study of blood T cell repertoires in COVID-19. Assay: immunoSEQ multiplex PCR; the TCRdb copy retains only in-frame clones and omits some. The table includes roughly 160,000 clones, approximately 85% detected once. Input material: peripheral blood. The receptors originated from a man older than 75 with COVID-19, enrolled during active disease.

This rearrangement joins TRBV18 to TRBJ2-3, with 9 positions matching TRBD1. The CDR3 totals 17 residues. The germline gives CDR1 KGHSH, CDR2 LQKENI. The V and J ends lost 4 bases and 0 bases, in that order; junction bases with no gene match: 8. CDR3 residues: CASSLGQGPSSTDTQYF. CDR3 DNA: TGTGCCAGCTCACTTGGACAGGGGCCTTCTAGCACAGATACGCAGTATTTT.

This rearrangement joins TRBV7-2 to TRBJ1-1; D gene uncertain. V was shortened by 6 bases and J by 7 bases, with 15 bases between the two germline ends. CDR3 length: 13 residues. Germline V gene data show CDR1 as SGHTA and CDR2 as FQGNSA. CDR3 sequence reads: CASSPGEWGEAFF. CDR3 bases: TGTGCCAGCAGTCCCGGGGAGTGGGGTGAAGCTTTCTTT.

The gene calls are TRBV11-2 and TRBJ2-7; the D gene is possibly TRBD1 (6 bases). Trimming left V 6 bases short and J 1 base short, with 10 bases between. The germline CDR1 and CDR2 sequences are SGHAT and FQNNGV. This CDR3 has 13 amino acids. The CDR3 loop is CASSSGQSYEQYF. The CDR3 nucleotides are TGTGCCAGCAGTTCAGGACAGTCCTACGAGCAGTACTTC.

V gene TRBV3-1 (or the pseudogene TRBV3-2) combines with J gene TRBJ1-1, with 9 nucleotides matching TRBD1. The CDR3 sequence is 14 residues long. J was trimmed by 6 bases and V by 4 bases; bases with no gene match: 6. The germline V gene has CDR1 LGHDT and CDR2 YNNKEL (reference sequence). The CDR3: CASSLVQGAAEAFF. The CDR3 region has the DNA TGTGCCAGCAGCCTAGTACAGGGGGCAGCTGAAGCTTTCTTT.

The chain uses TRBV7-3 and TRBJ2-1; D call uncertain. V was pared by 5 bases and J by 4 bases, with 9 bases between. CDR1 and CDR2 (germline): SGHTA, FQGTGA. This CDR3 is 13 amino acids long. The CDR3 DNA follows: TGTGCCAGCAGCCCCGACAAGTACAATGAGCAGTTCTTC. Amino acid sequence: CASSPDKYNEQFF. Based on the CDR3 plus reference TRBV7-3 and TRBJ2-1, the full variable domain is GAGVSQTPSNKVTEKGKYVELRCDPISGHTALYWYRQSLGQGPEFLIYFQGTGAADDSGLPNDRFFAVRPEGSVSTLKIQRTERGDSAVYLCASSPDKYNEQFFGPGTRLTVL.

This rearrangement joins TRBV2 to TRBJ1-2; D gene uncertain. From germline, CDR1 is SNHLY and CDR2 FYNNEI. Trimming removed 2 bases at V and 3 bases at J, with 13 bases between. There are 15 residues in the CDR3. The DNA of the CDR3 is TGTGCCAGCAGTGAATCCCCAGCGAGGTACTATGGCTACACCTTC. The encoded protein is CASSESPARYYGYTF.

The gene calls are TRBV7-8 and TRBJ1-3; 9 positions match TRBD1. V shed 5 bases, J shed 2 bases, and the junction held 7 bases outside the gene matches. Germline-derived CDR1 and CDR2 are SGHVS and FQNEAQ. The CDR3 totals 16 residues. CDR3 protein: CASSTRTGVPGNTIYF. In nucleotides, the CDR3 is TGTGCCAGCAGCACGCGGACAGGGGTCCCTGGAAACACCATATATTTT.

This chain uses TRBV2 with TRBJ2-3, with D perhaps matching TRBD1 (6 bases). Germline lookup yields CDR1 SNHLY and CDR2 FYNNEI. Between the trimmed V and J ends, which lost 11 bases and 2 bases, there was a span of 14 bases. This CDR3 comprises 13 residues. CDR3: CAAPGTSTDTQYF. The CDR3 nucleotides read TGTGCCGCACCCGGGACATCCACAGATACGCAGTATTTT.

In this sample, this clone turned up a few times. The CDR3 protein is CASSVNRDSYNSPLHF. In DNA form, the CDR3 reads TGTGCCAGCAGCGTGAACCGGGACAGTTATAATTCACCCCTCCACTTT. The rearrangement uses TRBV9 and TRBJ1-6; 7 bases map to TRBD1. The CDR3 totals 16 residues. Germline assignment: CDR1 SGDLS and CDR2 YYNGEE. The V gene end was trimmed by 2 bases and the J gene end by 4 bases; junction bases not matched to a gene: 6.

V usage is TRBV4-1 and J usage is TRBJ2-7; possibly TRBD1 for D (6 bases). V was trimmed by 4 bases and J by 5 bases, leaving 9 bases between them. The CDR3 spans 12 residues. Germline V gene data show CDR1 as MGHRA and CDR2 as YSYEKL. The CDR3 region is CASSLQGNEQYF. The CDR3 DNA reads TGCGCCAGCAGCCTACAGGGAAACGAGCAGTACTTC.

This clone is a singleton in its sample. This chain connects TRBV6-1 to TRBJ1-2; D gene unclear. The CDR3 covers 15 residues. Trimming shortened V by 2 bases and J by 8 bases, and 18 bases separated the two germline ends. Germline loops: CDR1 MNHNS, CDR2 SASEGT. CDR3 coding DNA: TGTGCCAGCAGTGAACCGCTTCGGCGGCTTAGGGGCTACACCTTC. As protein: CASSEPLRRLRGYTF.

The rearrangement uses TRBV11-3 and TRBJ2-7, with D maybe TRBD2 (5 bases). Germline V gene data show CDR1 as SGHNT and CDR2 as YENEEA. The CDR3 spans 14 residues. V shed 3 bases and J shed 0 bases, with 9 bases lying between them. DNA of the CDR3: TGTGCCAGCAGCTTGACTGGGAGCTCCTACGAGCAGTACTTC. The encoded protein is CASSLTGSSYEQYF. The full variable domain, with the rest looked up from reference TRBV11-3 and TRBJ2-7, is EAGVVQSPRYKIIEKKQPVAFWCNPISGHNTLYWYLQNLGQGPELLIRYENEEAVDDSQLPKDRFSAERLKGVDSTLKIQPAELGDSAVYLCASSLTGSSYEQYFGPGTRLTVT.

The V call is TRBV7-3, the J call TRBJ2-1; D remains ambiguous. Trimming removed 2 bases at V and 0 bases at J, with 11 bases between. The length of the CDR3 is 16 residues. Germline CDR1 is SGHTA and CDR2 is FQGTGA. DNA of the CDR3: TGTGCCAGCAGCTTAGGGCCCCCTGGCTCCTACAATGAGCAGTTCTTC. Its translation: CASSLGPPGSYNEQFF.

This clone was recorded only once. The rearrangement joins TRBV15 to TRBJ1-4; no clear D. V was cut by 0 bases and J by 0 bases, with 8 bases left in between. The CDR3 contains 16 residues. From germline, CDR1 is LNHNV and CDR2 YYDKDF (reference sequence). This CDR3 reads CATSRDRRATNEKLFF. CDR3 DNA: TGTGCCACCAGCAGAGATCGGAGGGCAACTAATGAAAAACTGTTTTTT. The full variable domain, in which reference TRBV15 and TRBJ1-4 provide the parts outside the CDR3, is DAMVIQNPRYQVTQFGKPVTLSCSQTLNHNVMYWYQQKSSQAPKLLFHYYDKDFNNEADTPDNFQSRRPNTSFCFLDIRSPGLGDTAMYLCATSRDRRATNEKLFFGSGTQLSVL.

The chain employs TRBV3-1 (or the pseudogene TRBV3-2) and TRBJ1-5; D unclear. The V end lost 4 bases, the J end lost 10 bases, and 11 bases lay between the germline ends. Per the germline V gene, CDR1 is LGHDT and CDR2 is YNNKEL (reference sequence). CDR3 length: 12 amino acids. DNA of the CDR3: TGTGCCAGCAGCCTTTCCCGGGGACCCCAGCATTTT. Its protein product is CASSLSRGPQHF.

This chain connects TRBV23-1 to TRBJ2-3, with 10 bases lining up with TRBD1. TRBV23-1 is an ORF for which the function is uncertain. V trimming: 5 bases; J trimming: 5 bases; junction bases outside the gene matches: 10. The CDR3 contains 16 residues. CDR3: CASSSGTGERRDTQYF. The CDR3 region has the DNA TGCGCCAGCAGTTCTGGGACAGGGGAGAGAAGAGATACGCAGTATTTT.

V is TRBV7-2 and J is TRBJ2-3; D is unresolved. The CDR3 is 13 residues long. Trimming pared 5 bases from V and 3 bases from J, leaving 9 bases between. Germline values: CDR1 SGHTA, CDR2 FQGNSA. The DNA of the CDR3 is TGTGCCAGCAGCCCAAGCCCGACAGATACGCAGTATTTT. Its protein product is CASSPSPTDTQYF.

The chain is built from TRBV4-2 and TRBJ1-3; 12 positions agree with TRBD1. Trimming cost V 0 bases and J 5 bases; bases outside gene matches: 8. Germline V gene data show CDR1 as LGHNA and CDR2 as YNFKEQ. The CDR3 length is 18 residues. The CDR3 DNA reads as TGTGCCAGCAGCCAAGAACCGGGACAGGGGGCGTTTAGAAACACCATATATTTT. Translating gives CASSQEPGQGAFRNTIYF.

The chain links TRBV5-5 to TRBJ2-7, with D uncertain. The V and J ends lost 4 bases and 6 bases respectively, with 17 bases between them. There are 14 residues in the CDR3. Germline assignment: CDR1 SGHKS and CDR2 YYEKEE (reference sequence). CDR3 DNA: TGTGCCAGCAGCCCCCGGGTCCCATCGACCGAGCAGTACTTC. Its translation: CASSPRVPSTEQYF.

The CDR3 nucleotides are TGTGCCAGCAGCCAATTCCCGGGCTCCTACGAGCAGTACTTC. It codes for CASSQFPGSYEQYF. The chain combines TRBV7-9 with TRBJ2-7; D not certain. CDR1 is SEHNR and CDR2 is FQNEAQ in the germline V gene (reference sequence). The CDR3 consists of 14 residues. The V end was cut by 5 bases, the J end by 0 bases, with 11 bases between. The variable domain in full, with the rest retrieved from reference TRBV7-9 and TRBJ2-7, is DTGVSQNPRHKITKRGQNVTFRCDPISEHNRLYWYRQTLGQGPEFLTYFQNEAQLEKSRLLSDRFSAERPKGSFSTLEIQRTEQGDSAMYLCASSQFPGSYEQYFGPGTRLTVT.

This clone has only a few counts. This sequence joins TRBV4-2 and TRBJ1-6; D gene uncertain. Looked up from germline, CDR1 is LGHNA and CDR2 is YNFKEQ. The CDR3 contains 15 residues. The V end was cut by 0 bases, the J end by 6 bases, with 9 bases between. The CDR3 reads CASSQDRGSNSPLHF. CDR3 DNA sequence: TGTGCCAGCAGCCAAGATCGAGGCAGTAATTCACCCCTCCACTTT.

The gene calls are TRBV2 and TRBJ2-2, with D maybe TRBD1 (5 bases). The CDR3 covers 14 residues. CDR1 is SNHLY and CDR2 is FYNNEI in the germline V gene. V was cut by 6 bases and J by 0 bases, with 8 bases left in between. In nucleotides, the CDR3 is TGTGCCAGCAGACCAGGGCCGAACACCGGGGAGCTGTTTTTT. As protein: CASRPGPNTGELFF.

The CDR3 nucleotides are TGTGCCAGCAGCCTGAGGGATGGCTATGGCTACACCTTC. This encodes CASSLRDGYGYTF. The rearrangement links TRBV3-1 (or the pseudogene TRBV3-2) to TRBJ1-2; D uncertain. Per germline, CDR1 LGHDT and CDR2 YNNKEL (reference sequence). This CDR3 is 13 amino acids long. Trimming stripped 4 bases from V and 4 bases from J, with 10 bases between.

The rearrangement uses TRBV3-1 (or the pseudogene TRBV3-2) and TRBJ1-3; 7 bases align to TRBD1. V shed 1 base, J shed 2 bases, and the junction held 8 bases outside the gene matches. This CDR3 contains 17 residues. CDR1 is LGHDT and CDR2 is YNNKEL in the germline V gene (reference sequence). The CDR3 nucleotides read TGTGCCAGCAGCCAAGCTATGTCAGGGGGTCCTGGAAACACCATATATTTT. It specifies CASSQAMSGGPGNTIYF.

This rearrangement joins TRBV12-3 or TRBV12-4 to TRBJ1-2; TRBD1 matches 11 bases. Trimming cost V 7 bases and J 7 bases; bases outside gene matches: 5. This CDR3 spans 13 amino acids. Here the CDR3 reads CASNLDRGLGYTF. Here the CDR3 DNA reads TGTGCCAGCAACTTGGACAGGGGGCTTGGCTACACCTTC.

The V call is TRBV28, the J call TRBJ2-3, with D maybe TRBD2 (7 bases). The CDR3 length is 17 residues. Germline CDR1 and CDR2: MDHEN and SYDVKM. Trimming stripped 1 base from V and 2 bases from J, with 16 bases between. The CDR3 sequence is CASSLYGEGDSTDTQYF. CDR3 nucleotide sequence: TGTGCCAGCAGTTTATACGGGGAGGGGGACTCCACAGATACGCAGTATTTT.